This entry concerns a single T cell receptor beta chain. This clone is a singleton in its sample. Its antigen has not been determined. Base qualities are missing; no much larger clone stands one base away. This sample was included in a study of cytomegalovirus exposure and HLA in healthy donors listed by TCRdb under 2017. Looking at the study overall: According to an earlier analysis of 587 of the donors, 150 million to 200 million T cells yielded roughly 100 million unique TCR beta sequences and 276 Gb of sequence data. About 280 gigabases of sequencing data and roughly 81 million unique TCR sequences made up an early release that covered under 750 HLA-typed donors. Of the 300 to 500 genotyped donors, approximately 80% were placed in the genetic ancestry cluster associated with self-reported Caucasian donors. The study aimed to test whether cataloging public T cell receptors could reveal signatures of past pathogen exposure. The T cell repertoires of 666 subjects were profiled by immunosequencing and related to cytomegalovirus serostatus. In addition to the first cohort of 666 subjects, a separate validation cohort of about 120 different subjects was used. High-throughput TCR immunosequencing, statistical association of individual TCRs with disease status, and machine learning were combined to predict cytomegalovirus infection status. A later analysis re-examined previously published TCR beta repertoires from just over 650 donors and added high-resolution HLA genotyping to investigate patterns of TCR occurrence. The later analysis used no new phenotypic data to find candidate immune exposures, relying instead on TCR beta sequences and their occurrence across donors. To decide whether each TCR beta V gene segment behaved as functional or pseudogenic, an earlier analysis of approximately 620 of the donors relied on high-throughput TCR beta sequencing. Donor age, sex, ethnicity and CMV serostatus were compiled alongside the repertoire data. A later genetic analysis took genome-wide SNP genotypes for about three fifths of the 666 donors and used that subset as a discovery cohort. Every discovery cohort repertoire had been produced on one sequencing platform. HLA typing covered class I and class II loci at four-digit resolution. Typing coverage varied by locus: about 629-630 donors for A, B, C, DRB1 and DQB1; around 560 for DQA1; more than 600 for DPA1; approximately 470 for DPB1. Roughly 5 DR-DQ haplotypes were handled as single units for association and clustering because linkage in the cohort was strong. Among a few hundred genotyped donors of the cohort, an average of around 240,000 unique TCR beta nucleotide sequences were sequenced per donor, around 20% of them non-productive. Overall results and qualifications from the work: According to the authors, the approach could potentially be generalized to other disease states and immunological phenotypes. In an earlier analysis of some 640 of the donors, most TCR beta V segments were observed in productive rearrangements about 87% or about 30% of the time, broadly matching IMGT annotations. Immune exposure information for the cohort was limited to CMV serostatus. In vitro tests confirmed that a few of the cytomegalovirus-associated TCR beta chains recognize cytomegalovirus antigens. The earlier analysis of approximately 560 of the donors excluded roughly 16 rarely observed V segments, including chromosome 9 orphons, because counts were too low. While some public TCRs were present in many individuals, most TCR sequences turned up only very rarely across donors. In a later analysis, HLA-associated TCR beta chains were found to be more clonally expanded and to have lower generation probabilities than equally common non-associated chains. Only TCR beta chains were sequenced in this cohort, and the absence of alpha or paired-chain data limited detectable features. A cluster of highly shared sequence variants was judged likely to represent a technical artifact of the sequencing pipeline. HLA typing was unavailable for some donors at each locus, so association tests used only the typed subset. When HLA alleles, especially DR and DQ, strongly co-occurred, attributing TCR associations to individual alleles was difficult. A later analysis found that most CMV-associated TCR beta chains appeared HLA-restricted, with HLA associations seemingly driven largely by CMV exposure. According to a later analysis, parvovirus B19, influenza, CMV and Epstein-Barr virus appeared linked to several top co-occurrence clusters. Presence/absence analyses assumed roughly uniform sequencing depth across donors, an assumption that may not hold. Some IMGT-functional V segments, including TRBV6-2 and TRBV6-3, could not be told apart with the 87-base-pair reads, so those segments were excluded. According to a later genetic analysis, donors in an Asian-associated ancestry cluster had fewer N-insertions in productive TCRs than the approximately 700-donor mean. The study listed 150 to 200 TCR beta chains as associated with cytomegalovirus. Linkage disequilibrium might explain the correlated functional status among segregating V segments, but an unknown experimental factor could not be excluded. In both the original and validation cohorts, the classifier was reported to diagnose cytomegalovirus status with high specificity and sensitivity. At a false discovery rate of 0.05, a later analysis linked about 16,000 TCR beta sequences to specific HLA alleles. A later genetic analysis associated a missense DCLRE1C variant with V-gene and J-gene trimming of TCR beta chains, and an independent cohort replicated the association. A further reported finding was that TCR beta sequences accurately predicted the HLA-A and HLA-B alleles for most subjects in the first cohort. In a later analysis, TCR association rates were found to vary across HLA loci, with the most associated TCRs seen for DRB1 alleles and the fewest for HLA-C alleles.

In total, around 600 healthy bone marrow donors made up the cohort. Cohort members were all nominally healthy when sampled, although unrecorded immune exposures were likely present. The donor was CMV seropositive and belonged to the group of 250 to 350 seropositive cohort members. A peripheral blood sample was provided by each donor, and peripheral blood mononuclear cells were used for TCR beta sequencing. Genomic DNA extraction from the blood cell samples was performed with the Qiagen DNeasy Blood Extraction Kit. Taken from the germline V gene, the CDR1 and CDR2 loops are MDHEN and SYDVKM. The CDR3 has 17 amino acids, counting the end cysteine and phenylalanine. Only CDR3 DNA remains: 51 bases, in frame from the first base. V is cut back by 3 bases and J by 3 bases, with 12 bases in the junction unmatched. The method was the immunoSEQ multiplex PCR assay. For the multiplex PCR, a mixture combining 60 forward primers for TCR Vbeta segments and 13 reverse primers for TCR Jbeta segments was used. Amplification of the CDR3 region of rearranged TCR beta genes was performed with a multiplex PCR assay on genomic DNA. The amplified TCR beta libraries were sequenced on the Illumina HiSeq System as 87-base-pair reads. The authors' pipeline ran thus. A later analysis tallied approximately 87 million unique TCR beta chains across the 550 to 850 repertoires, and approximately 12 million of those chains were shared by two or more donors. A nearest-neighbor algorithm error-corrected the raw reads and collapsed the reads into unique sequences, merging closely related sequences to remove PCR and sequencing errors. V, D and J gene segments were assigned by aligning CDR3 sequences to IMGT reference sequences. For a sequence to be retained, a match of at least six nucleotides was required to both a V gene segment and a J gene segment. Rearrangements were classified as productive when the CDR3 lacked stop codons and remained in frame with V and J, and all other rearrangements were classified as non-productive. Following IMGT convention, CDR3 was defined as the stretch from the second conserved V-encoded cysteine up to the conserved J-encoded phenylalanine. The earlier analysis of 500 to 600 of the donors excluded sequences that lacked an unambiguous match to a single V gene segment. An earlier analysis of 500 to 600 of the donors classified V segments as functional when productive rearrangements were above 56.7% and as segregating when the standard deviation between donors was above 5%. To diagnose cytomegalovirus status from the catalog of TCR beta chain sequences, a statistical classification framework was built. V and J gene assignment, in a later analysis, came from comparing TCR nucleotide sequences with IMGT/GENE-DB human TR gene sequences. In a later analysis, CDR3 sequences and most-parsimonious VDJ recombination scenarios were assigned using the TCRdist pipeline. In a later analysis, each TCR beta chain was defined by its CDR3 amino acid sequence together with its V-gene family, and reads without a unique V-gene family were excluded. As a way to deal with suspected cross-contamination and a sequencing artifact, a later analysis dropped roughly 600 nucleotide sequences that were highly shared and had low generation probability. In a later analysis, a clonal expansion index was calculated for each public chain from normalized within-repertoire ranks of inferred template counts. In a later analysis, generation probabilities were computed with a VDJ recombination model fitted to out-of-frame rearrangements, and the resulting probabilities were checked against IGoR. In a later analysis, TCR-TCR, TCR-HLA and TCR-CMV co-occurrence was scored with hypergeometric tests, and a repertoire-size bias correction was applied to TCR pairs. False discovery rates were estimated in a later analysis by permuting HLA or CMV assignments 20 times. In a later analysis, co-occurring TCRs were grouped using DBSCAN, with TCRdist sequence similarity added in when clustering inside HLA-allele-positive subsets. Co-occurrence clustering excluded repertoires with fewer than 30,000 or more than 120,000 public chains, plus five with anomalous nucleotide sharing. Imported from immuneACCESS, the table was reduced by TCRdb to in-frame sequences with V and J called. These copies leave out some clones; in studies compared against another copy, an unresolved V gene accounts for under half, and the cause of the remainder is not known. The V and J calls and clone size come from that table; D and trimming were worked out from the DNA. The sample records over 100,000 clones, 65% to 75% of which are singletons. Around 4.9% of the sample belongs to the ten largest clones.

Specimen: PBMCs. The TCR sequence derives from a man aged 30 to 45 in good health and CMV-seropositive. The chain is made from TRBV28 and TRBJ2-7, with 9 central nucleotides matching TRBD2. Read as DNA, the sequence is TGTGCCAGCAGTTTTTTTGGCGTAGCGGGGGATTTCTACGAGCAGTACTTC. It is translated as CASSFFGVAGDFYEQYF.